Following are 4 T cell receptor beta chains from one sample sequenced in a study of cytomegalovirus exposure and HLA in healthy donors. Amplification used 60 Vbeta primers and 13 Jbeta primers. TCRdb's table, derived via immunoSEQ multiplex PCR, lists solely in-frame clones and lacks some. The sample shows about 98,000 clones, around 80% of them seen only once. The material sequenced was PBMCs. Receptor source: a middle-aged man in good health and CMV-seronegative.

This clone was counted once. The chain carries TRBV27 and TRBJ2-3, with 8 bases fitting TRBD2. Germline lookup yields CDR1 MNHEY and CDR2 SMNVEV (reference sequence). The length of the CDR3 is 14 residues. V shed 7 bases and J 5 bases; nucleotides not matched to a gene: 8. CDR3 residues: CASNTGGPGDTQYF. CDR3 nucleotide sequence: TGTGCCAGCAATACGGGGGGGCCAGGAGATACGCAGTATTTT.

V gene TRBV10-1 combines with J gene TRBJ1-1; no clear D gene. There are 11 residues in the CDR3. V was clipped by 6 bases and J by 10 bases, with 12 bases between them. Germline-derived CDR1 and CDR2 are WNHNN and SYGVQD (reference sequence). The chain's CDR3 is CASRGTAGAFF. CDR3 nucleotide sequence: TGCGCCAGCAGAGGCACCGCGGGAGCTTTCTTT.

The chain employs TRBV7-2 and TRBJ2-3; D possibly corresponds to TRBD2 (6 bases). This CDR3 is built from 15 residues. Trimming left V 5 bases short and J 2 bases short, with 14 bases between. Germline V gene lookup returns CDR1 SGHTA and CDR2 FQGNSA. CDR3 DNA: TGTGCCAGCAGCCCTCGGGCGGGGCCCACAGATACGCAGTATTTT. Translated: CASSPRAGPTDTQYF.

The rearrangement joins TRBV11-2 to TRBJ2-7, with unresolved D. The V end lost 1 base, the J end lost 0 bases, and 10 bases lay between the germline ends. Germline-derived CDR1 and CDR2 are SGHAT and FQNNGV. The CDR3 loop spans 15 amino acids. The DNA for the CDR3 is TGTGCCAGCAGCTTAGTATTAAGCCACTCCTACGAGCAGTACTTC. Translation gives CASSLVLSHSYEQYF.